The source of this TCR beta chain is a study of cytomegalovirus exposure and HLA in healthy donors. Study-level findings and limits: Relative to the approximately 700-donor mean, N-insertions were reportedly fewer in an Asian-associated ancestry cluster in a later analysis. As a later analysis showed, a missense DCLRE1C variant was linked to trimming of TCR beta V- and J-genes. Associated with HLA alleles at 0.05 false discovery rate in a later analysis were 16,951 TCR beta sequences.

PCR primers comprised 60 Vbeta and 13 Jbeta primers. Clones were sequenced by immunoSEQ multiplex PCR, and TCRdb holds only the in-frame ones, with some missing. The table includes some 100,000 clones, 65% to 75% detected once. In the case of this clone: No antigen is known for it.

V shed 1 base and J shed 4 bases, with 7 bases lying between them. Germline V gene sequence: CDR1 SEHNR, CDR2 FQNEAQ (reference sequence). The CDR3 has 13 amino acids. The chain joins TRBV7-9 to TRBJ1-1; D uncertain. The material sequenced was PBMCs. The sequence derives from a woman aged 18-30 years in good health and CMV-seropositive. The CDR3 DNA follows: TGTGCCAGCAGCTTAGTCCGGAGCACTGAAGCTTTCTTT. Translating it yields CASSLVRSTEAFF.